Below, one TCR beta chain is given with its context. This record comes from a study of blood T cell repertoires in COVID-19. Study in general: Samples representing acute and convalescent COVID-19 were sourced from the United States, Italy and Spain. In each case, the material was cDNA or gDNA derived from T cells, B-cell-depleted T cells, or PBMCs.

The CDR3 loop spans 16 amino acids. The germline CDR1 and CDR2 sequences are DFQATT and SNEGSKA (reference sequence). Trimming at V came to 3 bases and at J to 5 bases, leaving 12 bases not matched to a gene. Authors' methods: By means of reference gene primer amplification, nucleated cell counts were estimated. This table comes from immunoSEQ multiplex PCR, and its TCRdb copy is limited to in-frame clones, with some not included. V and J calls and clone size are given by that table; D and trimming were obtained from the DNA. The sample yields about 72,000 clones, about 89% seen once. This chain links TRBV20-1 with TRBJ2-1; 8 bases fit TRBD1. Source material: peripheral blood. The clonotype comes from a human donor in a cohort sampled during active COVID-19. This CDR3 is CSASDARDRGNNEQFF. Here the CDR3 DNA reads TGCAGTGCTAGTGACGCCCGAGACAGGGGAAACAATGAGCAGTTCTTC.